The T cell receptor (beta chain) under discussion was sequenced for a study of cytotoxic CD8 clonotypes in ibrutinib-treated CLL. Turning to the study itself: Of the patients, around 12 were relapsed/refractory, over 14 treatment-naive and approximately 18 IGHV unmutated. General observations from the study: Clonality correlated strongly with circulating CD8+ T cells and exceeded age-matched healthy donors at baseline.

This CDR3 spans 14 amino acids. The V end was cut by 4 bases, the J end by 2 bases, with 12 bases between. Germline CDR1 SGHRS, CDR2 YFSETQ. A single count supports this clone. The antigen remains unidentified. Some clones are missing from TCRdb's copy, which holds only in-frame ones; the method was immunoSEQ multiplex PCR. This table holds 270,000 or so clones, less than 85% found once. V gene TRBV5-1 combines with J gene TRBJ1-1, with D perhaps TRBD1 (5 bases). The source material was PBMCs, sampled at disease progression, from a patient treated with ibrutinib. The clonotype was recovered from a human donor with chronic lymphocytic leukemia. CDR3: CASSADMGNTEAFF. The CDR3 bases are TGCGCCAGCAGCGCGGACATGGGAAACACTGAAGCTTTCTTT.